These 10 T cell receptor beta chains share one sample of origin, sequenced in a study of T-cell memory formation after mild COVID-19. TCRdb passed the 5' RACE reads through MiXCR, listing each CDR3 protein once. Of fewer than 450,000 distinct CDR3 sequences in the sample, roughly a quarter were seen once. Sequenced input: PBMCs or a T cell subset sorted from them (not recorded which). These receptors were taken from an adult woman who had mild COVID-19 (a few samples of this study predate the infection). Cell type and time point are not known.

This clonotype has more than one count but fewer than ten. The chain employs TRBV12-3 or TRBV12-4 and TRBJ2-1; 11 nucleotides agree with TRBD2. This CDR3 is 15 amino acids long. The J segment lost 6 bases and the V segment lost 1 base, leaving 2 bases of the junction unmatched. CDR3 sequence: CASSLVAGGLNEQFF. The CDR3 DNA reads as TGTGCCAGCAGTTTAGTAGCGGGAGGGCTCAATGAGCAGTTCTTC.

This clonotype was counted between two and nine times. The chain employs TRBV25-1 and TRBJ2-2, with 8 bases aligning to TRBD1. Germline V gene lookup returns CDR1 MGHDK and CDR2 SYGVNS. Unmatched junction bases numbered 3, after V lost 5 bases and J lost 1 base. CDR3 length: 15 residues. The CDR3: CASSKTGENTGELFF. CDR3 nucleotides: TGTGCCAGCAGTAAGACAGGGGAGAACACCGGGGAGCTGTTTTTT.

The chain combines TRBV12-3 or TRBV12-4 with TRBJ1-1, with D perhaps TRBD1 (6 bases). The V end lost 7 bases, the J end lost 4 bases, and 22 bases lay between the germline ends. The CDR3 has 16 amino acids. The DNA for the CDR3 is TGTGCCAGCAACCACCGCGATAGGGGGGCGGCCACTGAAGCTTTCTTT. Residues: CASNHRDRGAATEAFF.

The genes are TRBV11-2 and TRBJ2-1; perhaps TRBD2 as D (5 bases). Germline V CDR1 and CDR2: SGHAT, FQNNGV. The CDR3 is 15 amino acids. Trimming cost V 3 bases and J 5 bases, with 14 bases left between them. CDR3 coding DNA: TGTGCCAGCAGCTTTACCGGGAATCGCAACAATGAGCAGTTCTTC. This encodes CASSFTGNRNNEQFF.

This clonotype has a handful of counts. The chain couples TRBV27 to TRBJ2-2; D is unresolved. This CDR3 spans 14 amino acids. The V gene's germline CDR1 is MNHEY and CDR2 SMNVEV (reference sequence). Trimming removed 3 bases at V and 6 bases at J, with 11 bases between. In DNA form, the CDR3 reads TGTGCCAGCAGTTTCCACCGGTCGGCCGGGGAGCTGTTTTTT. Its translation is CASSFHRSAGELFF.

This clonotype has just a few counts. The chain is built from TRBV30 and TRBJ1-1, with D possibly TRBD1 on 5 matching bases. Trimming removed 3 bases at V and 1 base at J, with 15 bases between. In germline, CDR1 is GTSNPN, CDR2 SVGIG (reference sequence). The CDR3 is made up of 15 amino acids. The CDR3 region has the DNA TGTGCCTGGAGGGGGGAGTTGGGAAGGAACACTGAAGCTTTCTTT. Encoded protein: CAWRGELGRNTEAFF.

The V gene is TRBV11-2, the J gene TRBJ2-7; D is ambiguous. CDR3 size: 12 residues. Germline-derived CDR1 and CDR2 are SGHAT and FQNNGV. V was pared by 5 bases and J by 2 bases, with 7 bases between. CDR3 nucleotide sequence: TGTGCCAGCAGCCAGAACACCTACGAGCAGTACTTC. Protein sequence: CASSQNTYEQYF.

V gene TRBV2 combines with J gene TRBJ1-1; possible D gene TRBD1, 5 bases. The germline V gene encodes CDR1 SNHLY and CDR2 FYNNEI. Trimming removed 2 bases from V and 7 bases from J, with 14 bases in between. This CDR3 is 14 amino acids long. The CDR3 loop is CASSERTIIFEAFF. Here the CDR3 DNA reads TGTGCCAGCAGTGAACGGACAATCATTTTTGAAGCTTTCTTT.

This chain connects TRBV19 to TRBJ1-1; D gene ambiguous. V gave up 5 bases and J gave up 2 bases, with 9 bases separating them. The germline gives CDR1 LNHDA, CDR2 SQIVND (reference sequence). The CDR3 is made up of 13 amino acids. The CDR3 nucleotides are TGTGCCAGTAGTGGGAGCCTCAACACTGAAGCTTTCTTT. This codes for CASSGSLNTEAFF.

The CDR3: CASKYLPFNTGELFF. DNA for the CDR3: TGTGCCAGCAAATACCTCCCCTTTAACACCGGGGAGCTGTTTTTT. The V and J genes are TRBV6-5 and TRBJ2-2; D is unresolved. Per the germline V gene, CDR1 is MNHEY and CDR2 is SVGAGI. V lost 7 bases to trimming and J lost 2 bases, with 14 bases between them. This CDR3 region has 15 residues.